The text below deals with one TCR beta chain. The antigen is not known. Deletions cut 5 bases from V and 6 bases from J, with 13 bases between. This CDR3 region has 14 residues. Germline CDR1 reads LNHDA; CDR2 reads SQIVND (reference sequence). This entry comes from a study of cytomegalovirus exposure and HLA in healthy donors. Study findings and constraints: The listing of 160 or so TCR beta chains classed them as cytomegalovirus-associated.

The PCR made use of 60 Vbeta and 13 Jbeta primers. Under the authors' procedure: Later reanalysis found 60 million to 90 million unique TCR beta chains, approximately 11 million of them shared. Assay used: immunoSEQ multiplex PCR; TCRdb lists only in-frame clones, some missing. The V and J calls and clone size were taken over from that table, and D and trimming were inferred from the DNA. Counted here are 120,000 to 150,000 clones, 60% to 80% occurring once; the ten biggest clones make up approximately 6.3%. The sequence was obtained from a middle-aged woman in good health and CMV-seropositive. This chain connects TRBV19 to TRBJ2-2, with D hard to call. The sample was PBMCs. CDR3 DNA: TGTGCCAGTAGTCCGGCGGCTATCCCCGGGGAGCTGTTTTTT. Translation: CASSPAAIPGELFF.